This T cell receptor beta chain was obtained from a study of blood T cell repertoires in COVID-19. Study-wide background: Collection of acute and convalescent COVID-19 samples took place in the United States, Italy and Spain.

With respect to this clone: Other nucleotide sequences from this sample produce the same CDR3.

The CDR3 runs 15 residues. Looked up from germline, CDR1 is SGHAT and CDR2 is FQNNGV. The V gene end was trimmed by 5 bases and the J gene end by 6 bases; junction bases not matched to a gene: 5. As processed by the authors: It was from reference gene primer amplification that nucleated cell counts were estimated. TCRdb's table, derived via immunoSEQ multiplex PCR, lists solely in-frame clones and lacks some. V and J calls and clone size follow that table, whereas D and trimming were derived from the DNA. The table has 150,000 to 200,000 clones, approximately 82% seen once. Living in 24 US areas, the participants were between roughly 18 and 90 years of age. Cohorts were determined from participant-reported clinical history.

The V call is TRBV11-2, the J call TRBJ2-1; the match to TRBD2 covers 12 bases. The sequence was collected from a woman between 45 and 60 years old who had recovered from COVID-19. The sample taken for sequencing was PBMCs or T cells enriched from blood (not recorded which). The CDR3 spells CASSPGTSGLNEQFF. The CDR3 nucleotides are TGTGCCAGCAGCCCGGGGACTAGCGGGCTCAATGAGCAGTTCTTC.